This T cell receptor (beta chain) was sequenced for a study of OX40 agonist ivuxolimab in advanced cancers. Study-wide background: Partial responses were observed in three patients, of whom one had hepatocellular carcinoma and two had cutaneous melanoma.

Sequenced by immunoSEQ multiplex PCR; TCRdb stores in-frame clones only, minus some. Among around 34,000 clones listed, about 82% were seen once. The sample here was CD4+ or CD8+ T cells sorted from blood, taken in a trial of the OX40 agonist ivuxolimab. This clonotype was obtained from an adult with an advanced solid tumor such as melanoma, head and neck, liver or kidney cancer.

The CDR3 loop is CASSLFTGPGNTIYF. The CDR3, as DNA: TGTGCCAGCAGCTTGTTCACAGGGCCGGGAAACACCATATATTTT. The rearrangement links TRBV5-6 to TRBJ1-3, with D possibly being TRBD1 (6 bases). From germline, CDR1 is SGHDT and CDR2 YYEEEE. V was shortened by 1 base and J by 4 bases, with 12 bases between the two germline ends. This CDR3 has 15 amino acids.